The 8 T cell receptor beta chains listed next were all sequenced from one sample in a study of preoperative IRX-2 immunotherapy in early breast cancer. Documented treatment: preoperative locoregional IRX-2 cytokine immunotherapy. TCRdb's table, derived via immunoSEQ multiplex PCR, lists solely in-frame clones and lacks some. The data contain under 45,000 clones, approximately 94% of them singletons. The sequencing used tumor tissue, collected after IRX-2 immunotherapy. The receptors were gathered from a human donor with breast cancer.

Only a few counts were recorded for this clone. The V call is TRBV2, the J call TRBJ2-4; the D gene is possibly TRBD2 (6 bases). There are 14 residues in the CDR3. The ends were cut back, 4 bases at V and 8 bases at J, with 15 bases in the middle. Germline CDR1 reads SNHLY; CDR2 reads FYNNEI. The CDR3 DNA reads as TGTGCCAGCAGTGTATCGGGGGTCGAGGACATTCAGTACTTC. It specifies CASSVSGVEDIQYF.

V usage is TRBV5-1 and J usage is TRBJ2-3; perhaps TRBD2 as D (5 bases). Germline V lookup: CDR1 SGHRS, CDR2 YFSETQ. V dropped 1 base and J dropped 0 bases, with 9 bases sitting between them. This CDR3 spans 15 amino acids. The CDR3 DNA reads as TGCGCCAGCAGCTTGTGGGCGGGCAGCACAGATACGCAGTATTTT. It encodes CASSLWAGSTDTQYF.

V is TRBV9 and J is TRBJ1-6; tentative D call: TRBD1 (6 bases). Germline CDR1 and CDR2: SGDLS and YYNGEE. CDR3 length: 15 residues. The V end was cut by 4 bases, the J end by 6 bases, with 14 bases between. CDR3: CASSPQGRRNSPLHF. CDR3 DNA: TGTGCCAGCAGCCCACAGGGACGGCGTAATTCACCCCTCCACTTT.

The chain is built from TRBV5-6 and TRBJ2-4, with a weak D call TRBD1 (6 bases). CDR3 size: 16 residues. The germline V and J ends were trimmed by 0 bases and 6 bases, with 16 bases remaining between them. From germline, CDR1 is SGHDT and CDR2 YYEEEE. Here the CDR3 DNA reads TGTGCCAGCAGCTTGGGGGCAGGGGTCGTTAGAAACATTCAGTACTTC. Translation: CASSLGAGVVRNIQYF.

The rearrangement uses TRBV28 and TRBJ1-6; 7 positions agree with TRBD1. This CDR3 spans 13 amino acids. Germline CDR1 is MDHEN and CDR2 is SYDVKM. V trimming: 3 bases; J trimming: 8 bases; junction bases outside the gene matches: 1. The CDR3, as DNA: TGTGCCAGCAGTTTCCAGGGGGATTCACCCCTCCACTTT. Its translation: CASSFQGDSPLHF.

The genes are TRBV20-1 and TRBJ2-5; no clear D. The end of the DNA fits TRBJ2-7 better, so the J call may be wrong. The CDR3 runs to 11 residues. The germline gives CDR1 DFQATT, CDR2 SNEGSKA (reference sequence). The CDR3 spells CSALGIYEQYF. In nucleotides, the CDR3 is TGCAGTGCTCTGGGGATCTACGAGCAGTACTTC.

This chain joins TRBV29-1 and TRBJ2-5; no clear D gene. The CDR3 loop spans 13 amino acids. The germline V gene has CDR1 SQVTM and CDR2 ANQGSEA. The V end was cut by 5 bases, the J end by 5 bases, with 15 bases between. The CDR3 DNA sequence: TGCAGCGTTTGCCCATCAAGCAGCGAGACCCAGTACTTC. Amino acid sequence: CSVCPSSSETQYF.

V and J are TRBV10-3 and TRBJ2-5; 7 nucleotides align to TRBD2. The CDR3 consists of 16 residues. V dropped 0 bases and J dropped 4; count of bases not matched to a gene: 8. Germline CDR1 is ENHRY and CDR2 is SYGVKD. CDR3 DNA sequence: TGTGCCATCAGTGAGTCTTCAGGGAGGGCCGGAGAGACCCAGTACTTC. Translation: CAISESSGRAGETQYF.